This T cell receptor (beta chain) was identified during a study of blood T cell repertoires in COVID-19 (dated by TCRdb to 2019 to 2021). Describing the broader study: Samples covering the acute and convalescent phases of COVID-19 were provided by collaborators in the United States, Italy and Spain. The prospective study material was composed of cDNA or gDNA derived from T cells, B-cell-depleted T cells, or PBMCs. Subjects who had been exposed to COVID-19, were actively infected with it, or had recovered from it provided the deeply sampled blood TCRbeta repertoires that made up the dataset. The repertoires were released in a freely available public database meant as a resource for research on the immune response to SARS-CoV-2. Samples were obtained from the ongoing ImmuneRACE study (first 160 participants) and from about 1,300 subjects provided by 6 global collaborators. Sample metadata almost always included a de-identified subject ID, COVID-19 status, age in years and sex. Where available, HLA class I and class II types were taken from metadata supplied by the sample provider and were not determined by assay-based typing. Beyond this particular receptor, the publication reports: The quantity of clinical and demographic metadata differed by source and by participant and was supplied without curation.

TCRbeta CDR3 regions were amplified from genomic DNA using the immunoSEQ Assay, a bias-controlled multiplex PCR. The original methods were these. Nucleated cell counts per sample were estimated from amplification of reference gene primers within the assay. Sequence reads were collapsed and filtered to measure the absolute abundance of every unique TCRbeta CDR3 rearrangement. For each sample, productive Simpson clonality was calculated as the square root of Simpson's diversity index over productive rearrangements. This is the immuneACCESS table as TCRdb keeps it, with only in-frame sequences that have V and J called. A part of the clones is gone; compared with another copy, unresolved V genes explain less than half, and the rest is unexplained. V, J and clone size derive from that table, while D and trimming were established from the DNA sequence. Here the sample has about 90,000 clones; roughly 90% occur a single time. 2.7% of the sample goes to the ten largest clones.

The germline V gene provides CDR1 SGHRS and CDR2 YFSETQ. From its cysteine to its phenylalanine, the CDR3 spans 15 amino acids. Just the 45-base CDR3 DNA is kept, in frame starting at base 1. V trim: 4 bases; J trim: 1 base; unmatched bases: 1. One collaborating source in Seattle enrolled patients while the patients were actively infected and followed the patients over time throughout the course of disease. The collaborating institutions used their own protocols to collect whole blood in K2EDTA tubes. For TCRbeta analysis, collaborators shipped samples as frozen whole blood, isolated PBMCs, or DNA extracted from either of those sample types. Details on this clone: Which antigen it targets is not known. Per-nucleotide qualities are absent, and no much larger clonotype sits a single base away.

The sequence derives from a middle-aged man with COVID-19, enrolled during active disease. Sequenced input: peripheral blood. The chain couples TRBV5-1 to TRBJ2-6, with 8 bases aligning to TRBD1. This receptor carries the CDR3 CASSGQGSGANVLTF. The DNA sequence is TGCGCCAGCAGCGGACAGGGATCTGGGGCCAACGTCCTGACTTTC.